This T cell receptor beta chain was captured by sequencing in a study of T cell responses to AZD1222 COVID-19 vaccine. Across the whole study: Second-dose intervals of approximately 4 or approximately 12 weeks were pooled. The study, taken as a whole, reports: Of spike-specific TCRs, nearly half reportedly target regions left unmutated in variants. Donors in the cohort were predominantly white British and more often female, and clonal diversity was possibly underestimated. At baseline, seropositivity was found in only six or seven AZD1222 recipients.

Turning to this clone: What it binds is not known.

Profiled with immunoSEQ multiplex PCR; TCRdb holds only in-frame clones, not every one. The repertoire includes more than 100,000 clones, roughly 90% of them detected once, and 4% to 4.5% sits in the top ten. V lost 0 bases and J lost 3, with 6 bases in between. The CDR3 extends over 13 amino acids. CDR1 and CDR2 (germline): MNHEY, SVGAGI. The sample here was peripheral blood, taken on day 0 of AZD1222 vaccination. This sequence joins TRBV6-5 and TRBJ2-7; perhaps TRBD2 as D (5 bases). The receptor's source is an adult in good health. CDR3 region: CASSYSGSYEQYF. The CDR3 nucleotides read TGTGCCAGCAGTTACTCTGGGAGCTACGAGCAGTACTTC.